The next 25 T cell receptor beta chains were all read from a single sample in a study of T-cell memory formation after mild COVID-19. TCRdb processed the 5' RACE reads anew with MiXCR; each CDR3 protein has one entry. The sample lists roughly 350,000 distinct CDR3 sequences; around 13% were seen once. Sequencing input: PBMCs or a T cell subset sorted from them (not recorded which). The receptor source for this set is a man aged 18-30 years who had mild COVID-19 (a few samples of this study predate the infection). Cell type and time point are not known.

The chain links TRBV27 to TRBJ2-1; 9 bases line up with TRBD2. The CDR3 consists of 13 residues. The germline V gene encodes CDR1 MNHEY and CDR2 SMNVEV (reference sequence). The V gene end was trimmed by 6 bases and the J gene end by 10 bases; junction bases not matched to a gene: 7. CDR3 protein: CASSHGTSNEQFF. CDR3 sequence (DNA): TGTGCCAGCAGCCACGGGACTAGCAACGAGCAGTTCTTC.

This rearrangement joins TRBV11-2 to TRBJ2-5; D is possibly TRBD2 (6 bases). Trimming shortened V by 0 bases and J by 4 bases, and 15 bases separated the two germline ends. This CDR3 comprises 16 residues. Germline V gene lookup returns CDR1 SGHAT and CDR2 FQNNGV. CDR3 DNA: TGTGCCAGCAGCTTAGATCGCCAGGGAGGTCGAGAGACCCAGTACTTC. Its translation is CASSLDRQGGRETQYF.

This clonotype was counted a few times. CDR3 loop: CATSRDTGRNTGELFF. The CDR3 DNA reads as TGTGCCACCAGCAGAGATACAGGGAGGAACACCGGGGAGCTGTTTTTT. This sequence joins TRBV15 and TRBJ2-2; D is possibly TRBD1 (6 bases). Per germline, CDR1 LNHNV and CDR2 YYDKDF (reference sequence). The V end was cut by 0 bases, the J end by 1 base, with 9 bases between. The CDR3 is 16 amino acids. The whole variable domain, filled in from reference TRBV15 and TRBJ2-2, reads DAMVIQNPRYQVTQFGKPVTLSCSQTLNHNVMYWYQQKSSQAPKLLFHYYDKDFNNEADTPDNFQSRRPNTSFCFLDIRSPGLGDTAMYLCATSRDTGRNTGELFFGEGSRLTVL.

V usage is TRBV6-6 and J usage is TRBJ2-7; no reliable D call. Per germline, CDR1 MNHNY and CDR2 SVGAGI (reference sequence). V lost 6 bases and J lost 6, with 21 bases in between. The CDR3 sequence is 15 residues long. The CDR3 loop reads CASRATWDSSSEQYF. CDR3 DNA: TGTGCCAGCAGAGCCACGTGGGATTCCTCATCCGAGCAGTACTTC.

This clonotype has ten or more counts. The V call is TRBV20-1, the J call TRBJ2-5; 10 positions agree with TRBD2. Germline V gives CDR1 DFQATT, CDR2 SNEGSKA (reference sequence). V lost 7 bases and J lost 3; bases outside the gene matches: 11. The CDR3 runs 15 residues. The CDR3 loop reads CSVKRGGSPEETQYF. In nucleotides, the CDR3 is TGCAGTGTGAAGCGGGGGGGCTCCCCCGAAGAGACCCAGTACTTC.

This clonotype appeared a few times. The rearrangement uses TRBV20-1 and TRBJ2-2; D may correspond to TRBD1 or TRBD2 (7 bases each). Germline values: CDR1 DFQATT, CDR2 SNEGSKA (reference sequence). CDR3 length: 14 amino acids. V was shortened by 5 bases and J by 5 bases, with 15 bases between the two germline ends. CDR3 sequence reads: CSAPQGGGTGELFF. The CDR3 DNA follows: TGCAGTGCTCCTCAGGGGGGAGGGACCGGGGAGCTGTTTTTT.

This clonotype was counted only a few times. This chain links TRBV27 with TRBJ1-5; weak D call: TRBD1 (5 bases). Trimming removed 6 bases at V and 3 bases at J, with 12 bases between. Germline V gene lookup returns CDR1 MNHEY and CDR2 SMNVEV (reference sequence). The CDR3 spans 14 residues. The CDR3: CASRALGVNQPQHF. Here the CDR3 DNA reads TGTGCCAGCAGGGCGCTAGGGGTCAATCAGCCCCAGCATTTT.

This clonotype turned up a few times. The rearrangement links TRBV5-1 to TRBJ1-2, with D uncertain. Germline V gives CDR1 SGHRS, CDR2 YFSETQ. The length of the CDR3 is 14 residues. Between the trimmed V and J ends, which lost 0 bases and 3 bases, there was a span of 9 bases. CDR3 sequence (DNA): TGCGCCAGCAGCTTGGACCAGACGTACTATGGCTACACCTTC. Protein sequence: CASSLDQTYYGYTF.

This clonotype was detected ten times or more. V and J are TRBV5-5 and TRBJ2-7; 8 bases line up with TRBD1. Germline lookup yields CDR1 SGHKS and CDR2 YYEKEE (reference sequence). The V segment lost 0 bases and the J segment 0 bases; nucleotides outside the gene matches: 5. The CDR3 contains 16 residues. The CDR3 nucleotides read TGTGCCAGCAGCTTGGGCCTTCAGGGGGCCTCCTACGAGCAGTACGTC. Its protein product is CASSLGLQGASYEQYV.

This clonotype has just a few counts. The gene calls are TRBV6-2 or TRBV6-3 and TRBJ2-1; TRBD2 agrees at 10 bases. V dropped 6 bases and J dropped 9; count of bases not matched to a gene: 8. CDR1 is MNHEY, CDR2 SVGEGT, per germline. The CDR3 sequence is 14 residues long. The CDR3, as DNA: TGTGCCAGCAGCCTAGCGGGGGCCCGCGGTGAGCAGTTCTTC. Amino acids: CASSLAGARGEQFF.

This clonotype was counted at least ten times. The gene calls are TRBV5-1 and TRBJ2-7; TRBD1 aligns across 8 bases. CDR3 length: 14 amino acids. The trim removed 5 bases at V and 6 bases at J, leaving 10 bases unmatched. Germline values: CDR1 SGHRS, CDR2 YFSETQ. The CDR3 is CASSDIQGATEQYF. The CDR3, as DNA: TGCGCCAGCAGTGATATTCAGGGGGCTACCGAGCAGTACTTC.

V is TRBV27 and J is TRBJ2-2, with unresolved D. V lost 3 bases, J lost 2 bases, and 7 bases lay in between. The CDR3 is 14 amino acids. Germline V gene lookup returns CDR1 MNHEY and CDR2 SMNVEV (reference sequence). CDR3 protein: CASSFRVNTGELFF. In DNA form, the CDR3 reads TGTGCCAGCAGTTTTAGGGTTAACACCGGGGAGCTGTTTTTT.

This clonotype occurred many times. The rearrangement joins TRBV20-1 to TRBJ1-3; D uncertain. The V gene lost 6 bases and the J gene lost 2 bases, with 17 bases spanning the gap. Germline V gives CDR1 DFQATT, CDR2 SNEGSKA (reference sequence). The CDR3 contains 15 residues. The CDR3 region is CSASPNGNPGNTIYF. CDR3 bases: TGCAGTGCCTCACCCAACGGGAACCCTGGAAACACCATATATTTT.

The sample holds many counts of this clonotype. The CDR3 sequence: CASSLEGGPYNEQFF. The CDR3 DNA is TGTGCCAGCAGCTTAGAGGGGGGACCCTACAATGAGCAGTTCTTC. The chain is built from TRBV7-3 and TRBJ2-1; the D gene could be TRBD1 or TRBD2 (6 bases each). The germline V and J ends were trimmed by 2 bases and 2 bases, with 10 bases remaining between them. The CDR3 is 15 residues long. Germline V gene sequence: CDR1 SGHTA, CDR2 FQGTGA.

This clonotype was counted a few times. The V gene is TRBV28, the J gene TRBJ2-7, with D unresolved. Germline lookup yields CDR1 MDHEN and CDR2 SYDVKM. This CDR3 is 11 amino acids long. V was trimmed by 5 bases and J by 6 bases, leaving 8 bases between them. In DNA form, the CDR3 reads TGTGCCAGCAGTATCCACTTCGAGCAGTACGTC. Encoded protein: CASSIHFEQYV.

Only a few counts were recorded for this clonotype. The junction departs from the called germline gene at one end, perhaps through a read error. V is TRBV7-7 and J is TRBJ2-2, with D perhaps TRBD1 (6 bases). Germline CDR1 is SSHAT and CDR2 is FNYEAQ (reference sequence). The CDR3 sequence is 14 residues long. The CDR3 DNA reads as TGTGCTAGCAGCCCCGGACAGTTCACCGGGGAGCTGTTTTTT. This gives the protein CASSPGQFTGELFF.

The V and J genes are TRBV7-2 and TRBJ2-5, with D perhaps matching TRBD1 (7 bases). Trimming left V 3 bases short and J 2 bases short, with 16 bases between. Looked up from germline, CDR1 is SGHTA and CDR2 is FQGNSA. The CDR3 consists of 16 residues. As DNA, the CDR3 is TGTGCCAGCAGCTTCTCGGGGGCAGGGGGTCAAGAGACCCAGTACTTC. Amino acid sequence: CASSFSGAGGQETQYF. The full variable domain, completed using reference TRBV7-2 and TRBJ2-5, is GAGVSQSPSNKVTEKGKDVELRCDPISGHTALYWYRQSLGQGLEFLIYFQGNSAPDKSGLPSDRFSAERTGGSVSTLTIQRTQQEDSAVYLCASSFSGAGGQETQYFGPGTRLLVL.

This clonotype was observed many times. V usage is TRBV12-3 or TRBV12-4 and J usage is TRBJ2-7, with TRBD1 matching over 9 bases. The V segment lost 4 bases and the J segment 3 bases; nucleotides outside the gene matches: 7. CDR3 length equals 15 residues. The DNA for the CDR3 is TGTGCCAGCAGTTCTGGGACAGGGTCCCGCTACGAGCAGTACTTC. Translated: CASSSGTGSRYEQYF.

The gene calls are TRBV19 and TRBJ2-2, with 9 bases identical to TRBD1. J gave up 5 bases and V 0 bases, and 10 bases lay outside the gene matches. The CDR3 totals 18 residues. Germline values: CDR1 LNHDA, CDR2 SQIVND (reference sequence). CDR3 in DNA: TGTGCCAGTAGTATAGATCGACTCGGACAGGGGAGTACCGGGGAGCTGTTTTTT. Its translation: CASSIDRLGQGSTGELFF.

The table lists this clonotype with many counts. The chain employs TRBV4-1 and TRBJ2-1; D gene ambiguous. This CDR3 has 16 amino acids. The ends were cut back, 3 bases at V and 0 bases at J, with 12 bases in the middle. Germline V CDR1 and CDR2: MGHRA, YSYEKL. CDR3 amino acids: CASSQGILSSYNEQFF. The CDR3 DNA reads TGCGCCAGCAGCCAGGGAATATTGAGCTCCTACAATGAGCAGTTCTTC.

This clonotype was seen a few times. This chain links TRBV6-5 with TRBJ1-1; no clear D. V was cut by 0 bases and J by 3 bases, with 11 bases left in between. The CDR3 is 15 residues long. Germline CDR1 MNHEY, CDR2 SVGAGI. CDR3 region: CASSYSRALHTEAFF. CDR3 nucleotide sequence: TGTGCCAGCAGTTACTCTCGGGCGCTGCACACTGAAGCTTTCTTT.

This clonotype has only a few counts. The rearrangement joins TRBV20-1 to TRBJ2-6, with TRBD1 matching over 7 bases. With V trimmed by 6 bases and J by 0 bases, 5 bases remained unmatched. Germline CDR1 reads DFQATT; CDR2 reads SNEGSKA (reference sequence). The CDR3 extends over 15 amino acids. The CDR3 DNA reads as TGCAGTGCGATCAGGGACAGCTCTGGGGCCAACGTCCTGACTTTC. As protein: CSAIRDSSGANVLTF.

The chain has TRBV5-1 and TRBJ1-6, with D possibly being TRBD1 (6 bases). V was clipped by 6 bases and J by 7 bases, with 14 bases between them. The CDR3 consists of 14 residues. CDR1 and CDR2 (germline): SGHRS, YFSETQ. The CDR3 region is CASNEGGGNSPLHF. For the CDR3, the DNA is TGCGCCAGCAACGAGGGTGGGGGCAATTCACCCCTCCACTTT.

The chain has TRBV4-3 and TRBJ2-1, with D possibly TRBD1 on 5 matching bases. The CDR3 has 15 amino acids. The germline V gene encodes CDR1 LGHNA and CDR2 YSLEER. Trimming took off 4 bases at V and 4 bases at J, with 14 bases between the two ends. As DNA, the CDR3 is TGCGCCAGCAGCCTCTGGACCGACAGTTACAATGAGCAGTTCTTC. Translated: CASSLWTDSYNEQFF.

The J gene is TRBJ1-6, the V gene TRBV6-1; D remains ambiguous. This CDR3 is built from 12 residues. Between the trimmed V and J ends, which lost 5 bases and 6 bases, there was a span of 5 bases. CDR1 and CDR2 from the germline V gene are MNHNS and SASEGT. CDR3 sequence: CASSKTNSPLHF. CDR3 nucleotide sequence: TGTGCCAGCAGTAAAACTAATTCACCCCTCCACTTT.